The rows below give T cell receptor beta chains drawn from one sample of a study of blood T cell repertoires in COVID-19. Some clones are missing from TCRdb's copy, which holds only in-frame ones; the method was immunoSEQ multiplex PCR. The table records 100,000 to 150,000 clones, 70% to 90% of them present only once. The sample consisted of peripheral blood. These receptors came from a man over 45 with acute or convalescent COVID-19. Both conserved end residues are part of each CDR3. Fields, in order: D gene, V gene, clone size, J gene, CDR3 DNA, CDR3 protein. The D gene is left open where the match is weak. Not all rows give a size; the values are once, few, many and, for expanded clones, a class.

TRBD1	TRBV2	-	TRBJ1-1	TGTGCCAGCAGTGAATCAGGGGGCTGGACTGAAGCTTTCTTT	CASSESGGWTEAFF
-	TRBV4-1	-	TRBJ2-7	TGCGCCAGCAGCCAAGTCGAGACTAGGTCCTACGAGCAGTACTTC	CASSQVETRSYEQYF
TRBD1	TRBV28	-	TRBJ1-1	TGTGCCAGCAGTTTGTATGACAGGGTGAGGACTGAAGCTTTCTTT	CASSLYDRVRTEAFF
-	TRBV2	-	TRBJ1-1	TGTGCCAGCAGTGAAAGGGCAGGGCGGAACACTGAAGCTTTCTTT	CASSERAGRNTEAFF
TRBD1	TRBV11-3	few	TRBJ2-1	TGTGCCAGCAGCTTAGCCCGGGACAGGGGGCAGTTCTTC	CASSLARDRGQFF
-	TRBV11-2	-	TRBJ1-3	TGTGCCAGCAGCTCCAGGTTGTCTGGAAACACCATATATTTT	CASSSRLSGNTIYF
-	TRBV5-1	-	TRBJ2-5	TGCGCCAGCAGCTCTGGGGGGGGCAGGACGGAGACCCAGTACTTC	CASSSGGGRTETQYF
-	TRBV9	-	TRBJ1-5	TGTGCCAGCAGCGTAAACCAAGGCGGTCAGCCCCAGCATTTT	CASSVNQGGQPQHF
TRBD2	TRBV5-8	-	TRBJ2-3	TGTGCCAGCAGCGAATGGACTAGTAAGACAGATACGCAGTATTTT	CASSEWTSKTDTQYF
-	TRBV21-1	-	TRBJ2-2	TGTGCCAGCAGCAACCGGGACAGGGCCCCCCCCGGGGAGCTGTTTTTT	CASSNRDRAPPGELFF
TRBD2	TRBV28	-	TRBJ2-3	TGTGCCAGCAGTCGACTAGCGGAGTATCTCACAGATACGCAGTATTTT	CASSRLAEYLTDTQYF
-	TRBV5-1	-	TRBJ2-7	TGCGCCAGCAGGAGGGCGCGGTCCTACGAGCAGTACTTC	CASRRARSYEQYF
TRBD1	TRBV28	-	TRBJ2-1	TGTGCCAGCAGCTTTCTTATTGGCCGGGACAGGGTTTCTGATCTCTCCTACAATGAGCAGTTCTTC	CASSFLIGRDRVSDLSYNEQFF
-	TRBV19	-	TRBJ1-5	TGTGCCAGTAGTATGGCGCGGGGTGGAAATCAGCCCCAGCATTTT	CASSMARGGNQPQHF
-	TRBV7-2	-	TRBJ2-5	TGTGCCAGCAGCTCCAGGGTCGCAGAGACCCAGTACTTC	CASSSRVAETQYF
TRBD1	TRBV2	-	TRBJ1-5	TGTGCCAGCAGGGGGGACAGAGGGAGCAATCAGCCCCAGCATTTT	CASRGDRGSNQPQHF
-	TRBV6-5	once	TRBJ2-5	TGTGCCAGCAGTTACTCCCGGGGGCAAGAGACCCAGTACTTC	CASSYSRGQETQYF
TRBD2	TRBV5-4	once	TRBJ2-1	TGTGCCAGCAGCTTCCAGCGGGAGGCCTACAATGAGCAGTTCTTC	CASSFQREAYNEQFF
-	TRBV5-4	-	TRBJ1-5	TGTGCCAGCAGCACGGACGGAGGGGGCAATCAGCCCCAGCATTTT	CASSTDGGGNQPQHF
TRBD1	TRBV28	-	TRBJ1-1	TGTGCCAGCAGTTTACCGGGACAGGGGGCAGCTGAAGCTTTCTTT	CASSLPGQGAAEAFF
TRBD2	TRBV9	-	TRBJ2-1	TGTGCCAGCACCACCCAGGCGGGAGGGTACAATGAGCAGTTCTTC	CASTTQAGGYNEQFF
TRBD2	TRBV4-1	-	TRBJ2-7	TGCGCCAGCAGCCAGGTCGGACTAGCGGGAGATGAGCAGTACTTC	CASSQVGLAGDEQYF
TRBD1	TRBV6-5	-	TRBJ2-5	TGTGCCAGCAGTTATCCGGGGACAGGGGTGAGGGAGACCCAGTACTTC	CASSYPGTGVRETQYF
-	TRBV28	-	TRBJ1-6	TGTGCCAGCAGTTTAATCCCCAGGGGCTTAAATTCACCCCTCCACTTT	CASSLIPRGLNSPLHF
-	TRBV5-4	few	TRBJ2-1	TGTGCCAGCACACAGGATAGGGGTGTCTACAATGAGCAGTTCTTC	CASTQDRGVYNEQFF
TRBD2	TRBV11-1	once	TRBJ2-3	TGTGCCAGCAGCTATACATTAGCGGGCGCCACAGATACGCAGTATTTT	CASSYTLAGATDTQYF
-	TRBV6-5	once	TRBJ2-1	TGTGCCAGCAGTTACTCCAGGGTCCGGGATGAGCAGTTCTTC	CASSYSRVRDEQFF
-	TRBV6-5	-	TRBJ1-2	TGTGCCAGCAGTTCCCCCCGAGCAGGGGCGTCCGGCTACACCTTC	CASSSPRAGASGYTF
-	TRBV2	once	TRBJ1-6	TGTGCCAGCAGTTATGGGACATTCGAGCTTTATAATTCACCCCTCCACTTT	CASSYGTFELYNSPLHF
TRBD1	TRBV28	-	TRBJ1-5	TGTGCCAGCGGCCACAGGGGGCGGTTTCATCAGCCCCAGCATTTT	CASGHRGRFHQPQHF
TRBD2	TRBV7-2	-	TRBJ2-1	TGTGCCAGCAGCCGCCTAGCGGCCTCCTACAATGAGCAGTTCTTC	CASSRLAASYNEQFF
TRBD2	TRBV5-1	-	TRBJ2-7	TGCGCCAGCTTACCCGACCCTAGCGGGGCCTACGAGCAGTACTTC	CASLPDPSGAYEQYF
-	TRBV6-1	-	TRBJ1-1	TGTGCCAGCAGTGACGCGGGGTTGAACACTGAAGCTTTCTTT	CASSDAGLNTEAFF
TRBD1	TRBV12-5	-	TRBJ1-1	TGTGCTACCACGACAGGGGGGATCACTGAAGCTTTCTTT	CATTTGGITEAFF
-	TRBV20-1	-	TRBJ1-1	TGCAGTGCACCAAACGGGGGGTTGGCTTTCTTT	CSAPNGGLAFF
TRBD2	TRBV2	-	TRBJ2-5	TGTGCCAGCAGTGTAGCGGGAGCCGAGGAGACCCAGTACTTC	CASSVAGAEETQYF
-	TRBV29-1	-	TRBJ1-1	TGCAGCGTAGGTGGAGTGAACACTGAAGCTTTCTTT	CSVGGVNTEAFF
TRBD2	TRBV2	-	TRBJ2-2	TGTGCCAGCGGTACTAGCGGGGGGGCAAATACCGGGGAGCTGTTTTTT	CASGTSGGANTGELFF
TRBD1	TRBV7-6	-	TRBJ1-1	TGTGCCAGCAGCCCGAGACAGGGAAGGGGAAACACTGAAGCTTTCTTT	CASSPRQGRGNTEAFF
TRBD1	TRBV5-4	-	TRBJ2-2	TGTGCCAGCAGCTTGGGTGGGAAGGGGGCGACCGGGGAGCTGTTTTTT	CASSLGGKGATGELFF
TRBD1	TRBV5-1	-	TRBJ2-1	TGCGCCAGCAGCCCGGGACAGTACAATGAGCAGTTCTTC	CASSPGQYNEQFF
-	TRBV6-2/TRBV6-3	-	TRBJ2-7	TGTGCCAGCAGTACCCCGTGGCAGCGCTACGAGCAGTACTTC	CASSTPWQRYEQYF
TRBD1	TRBV5-1	-	TRBJ1-1	TGCGCCAGCAGCATGGACAGGGGGGGCACTGAAGCTTTCTTT	CASSMDRGGTEAFF
-	TRBV7-8	-	TRBJ1-6	TGTGCCAGCAGCAGTATACCGGGTTCACCCCTCCACTTT	CASSSIPGSPLHF
-	TRBV7-9	-	TRBJ2-1	TGTGCCAGCAGCTTAGCTCTAGCGCCCCTCTACAATGAGCAGTTCTTC	CASSLALAPLYNEQFF
-	TRBV19	-	TRBJ1-1	TGTGCCAGTAGTACCCGAGAGGTTCGGTCTGAAGCTTTCTTT	CASSTREVRSEAFF
-	TRBV28	-	TRBJ2-1	TGTGCCAGCAGTAATCGGGACATCTACAATGAGCAGTTCTTC	CASSNRDIYNEQFF
-	TRBV7-2	-	TRBJ1-5	TGTGCCAGCAGCTTAGCAGGGGTCGGTCAGCCCCAGCATTTT	CASSLAGVGQPQHF
-	TRBV4-1	once	TRBJ1-2	TGCGCCAGCAGCCAAGGAGGAGGGGGGGTCGGAAGGTATGGCTACACCTTC	CASSQGGGGVGRYGYTF
TRBD2	TRBV2	-	TRBJ2-5	TGTGCCAGCACGGGGGTAGCGGGAGGGCCAGGGGAGACCCAGTACTTC	CASTGVAGGPGETQYF
-	TRBV5-1	once	TRBJ2-7	TGCGCCAGCAGCTCAAGACCGGGGGACGCTCTCGAGCAGTACTTC	CASSSRPGDALEQYF
TRBD1	TRBV7-9	-	TRBJ1-1	TGTGCCAGCAGCTCTGGACAGGGACTCGGAGCTTTCTTT	CASSSGQGLGAFF
-	TRBV5-5	once	TRBJ1-2	TGTGCCAGCAGCTTGGAAAGAAAAGCCGGCTACACCTTC	CASSLERKAGYTF
-	TRBV19	once	TRBJ1-1	TGTGCCAGTAGTATCTTTGGCGGGGGCAGCATTGAAGCTTTCTTT	CASSIFGGGSIEAFF